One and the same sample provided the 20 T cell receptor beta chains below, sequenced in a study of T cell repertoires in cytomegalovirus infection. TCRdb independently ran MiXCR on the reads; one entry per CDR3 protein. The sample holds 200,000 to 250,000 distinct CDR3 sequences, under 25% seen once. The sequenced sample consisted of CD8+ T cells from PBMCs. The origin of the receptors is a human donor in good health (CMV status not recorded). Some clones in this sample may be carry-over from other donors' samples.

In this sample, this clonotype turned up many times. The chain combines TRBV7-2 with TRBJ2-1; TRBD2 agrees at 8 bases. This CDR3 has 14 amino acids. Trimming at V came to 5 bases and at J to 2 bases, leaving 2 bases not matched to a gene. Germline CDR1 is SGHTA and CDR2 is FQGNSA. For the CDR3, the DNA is TGTGCCAGCAGCACGGGACTAGCCTACAATGAGCAGTTCTTC. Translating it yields CASSTGLAYNEQFF.

Written as DNA, the CDR3 is TGTGCCAGCACCCTAGGGGGACAGGATTACAATGAGCAGTTCTTC. Its translation: CASTLGGQDYNEQFF. The rearrangement uses TRBV12-3 or TRBV12-4 and TRBJ2-1; 8 bases align to TRBD1. CDR3 length: 15 residues. V shed 7 bases and J 4 bases; nucleotides not matched to a gene: 9.

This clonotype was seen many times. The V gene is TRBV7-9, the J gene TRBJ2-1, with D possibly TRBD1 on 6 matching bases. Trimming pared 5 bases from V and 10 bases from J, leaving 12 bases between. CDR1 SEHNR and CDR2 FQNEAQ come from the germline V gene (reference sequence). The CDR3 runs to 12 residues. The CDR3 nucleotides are TGTGCCAGCAGCCCTCAGGGGAGAGAGCAGTTCTTC. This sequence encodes CASSPQGREQFF. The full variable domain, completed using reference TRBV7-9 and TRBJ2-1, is DTGVSQNPRHKITKRGQNVTFRCDPISEHNRLYWYRQTLGQGPEFLTYFQNEAQLEKSRLLSDRFSAERPKGSFSTLEIQRTEQGDSAMYLCASSPQGREQFFGPGTRLTVL.

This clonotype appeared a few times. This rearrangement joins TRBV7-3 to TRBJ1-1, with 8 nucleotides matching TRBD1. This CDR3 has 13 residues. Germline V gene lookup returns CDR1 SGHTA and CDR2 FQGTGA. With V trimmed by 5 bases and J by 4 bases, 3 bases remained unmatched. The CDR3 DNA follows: TGTGCCAGCAGCGCAGGGGGCGTCACTGAAGCTTTCTTT. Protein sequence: CASSAGGVTEAFF.

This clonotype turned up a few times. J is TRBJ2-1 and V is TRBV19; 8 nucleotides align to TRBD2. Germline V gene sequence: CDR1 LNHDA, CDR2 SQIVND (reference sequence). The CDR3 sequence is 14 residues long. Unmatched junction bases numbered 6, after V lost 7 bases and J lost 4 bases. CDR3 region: CASTTGGGYNEQFF. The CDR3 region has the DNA TGTGCCAGTACCACGGGGGGGGGTTACAATGAGCAGTTCTTC.

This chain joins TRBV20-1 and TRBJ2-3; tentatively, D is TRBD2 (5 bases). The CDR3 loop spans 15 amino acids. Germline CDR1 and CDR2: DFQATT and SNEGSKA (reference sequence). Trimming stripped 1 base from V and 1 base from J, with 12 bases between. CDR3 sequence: CSARGLAGGTDTQYF. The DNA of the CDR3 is TGCAGTGCTAGAGGTCTAGCTGGAGGCACAGATACGCAGTATTTT.

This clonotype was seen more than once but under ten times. The CDR3: CASSQVGSGDSLYEQFF. CDR3 bases: TGTGCCAGCAGCCAAGTTGGGAGCGGGGACTCTTTGTATGAGCAGTTCTTC. The chain recombines TRBV14 with TRBJ2-1; the match to TRBD2 covers 7 bases. Germline-derived CDR1 and CDR2 are SGHDN and FVKESK. V lost 1 base, J lost 8 bases, and 14 bases stayed unmatched. The CDR3 totals 17 residues.

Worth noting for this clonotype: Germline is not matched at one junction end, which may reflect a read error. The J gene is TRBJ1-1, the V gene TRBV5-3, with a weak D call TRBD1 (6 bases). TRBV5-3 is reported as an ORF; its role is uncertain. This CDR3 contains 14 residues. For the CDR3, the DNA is TGTGCCAGCAGCTCACAGGGAGATTACACTGAAGCTTTCTTT. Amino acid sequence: CASSSQGDYTEAFF.

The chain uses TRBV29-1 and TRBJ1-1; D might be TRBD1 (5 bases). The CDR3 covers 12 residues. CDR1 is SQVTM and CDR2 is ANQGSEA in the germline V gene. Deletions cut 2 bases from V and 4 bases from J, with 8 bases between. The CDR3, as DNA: TGCAGCGTTGAAAGGGGTAGCACTGAAGCTTTCTTT. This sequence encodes CSVERGSTEAFF.

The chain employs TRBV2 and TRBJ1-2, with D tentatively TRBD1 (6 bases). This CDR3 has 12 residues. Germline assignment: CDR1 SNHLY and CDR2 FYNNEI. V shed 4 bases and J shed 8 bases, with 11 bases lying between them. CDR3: CASSAGVWGYTF. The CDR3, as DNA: TGTGCCAGCAGTGCAGGGGTTTGGGGCTACACCTTC.

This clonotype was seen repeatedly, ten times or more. This CDR3 is CASTFFSYNEQFF. As DNA, the CDR3 is TGTGCCAGCACGTTTTTCTCCTACAATGAGCAGTTCTTC. The J gene is TRBJ2-1, the V gene TRBV7-2; D is ambiguous. With 7 bases removed from V and 0 bases from J, the gap between germline ends came to 7 bases. The CDR3 has 13 residues. Germline CDR1 and CDR2: SGHTA and FQGNSA.

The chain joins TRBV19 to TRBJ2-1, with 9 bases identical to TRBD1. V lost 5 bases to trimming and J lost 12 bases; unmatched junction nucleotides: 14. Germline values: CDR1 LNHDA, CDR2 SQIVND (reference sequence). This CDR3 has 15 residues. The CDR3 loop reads CASSFTGGPLKGQFF. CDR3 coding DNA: TGTGCCAGTAGTTTCACAGGGGGCCCCCTCAAGGGGCAGTTCTTC.

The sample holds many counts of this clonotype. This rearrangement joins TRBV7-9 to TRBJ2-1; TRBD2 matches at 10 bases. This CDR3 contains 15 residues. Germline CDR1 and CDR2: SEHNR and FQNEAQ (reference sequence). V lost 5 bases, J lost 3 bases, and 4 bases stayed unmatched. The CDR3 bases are TGTGCCAGCAGCCCGAGCGGGGGGGGCTACAATGAGCAGTTCTTC. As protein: CASSPSGGGYNEQFF. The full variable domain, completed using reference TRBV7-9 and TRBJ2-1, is DTGVSQNPRHKITKRGQNVTFRCDPISEHNRLYWYRQTLGQGPEFLTYFQNEAQLEKSRLLSDRFSAERPKGSFSTLEIQRTEQGDSAMYLCASSPSGGGYNEQFFGPGTRLTVL.

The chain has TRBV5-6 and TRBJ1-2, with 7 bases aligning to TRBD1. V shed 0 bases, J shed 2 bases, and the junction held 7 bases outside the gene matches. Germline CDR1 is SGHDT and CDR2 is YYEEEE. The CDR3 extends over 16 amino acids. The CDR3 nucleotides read TGTGCCAGCAGCTTGGCTTGGGACAGCGAAAACTATGGCTACACCTTC. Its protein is CASSLAWDSENYGYTF.

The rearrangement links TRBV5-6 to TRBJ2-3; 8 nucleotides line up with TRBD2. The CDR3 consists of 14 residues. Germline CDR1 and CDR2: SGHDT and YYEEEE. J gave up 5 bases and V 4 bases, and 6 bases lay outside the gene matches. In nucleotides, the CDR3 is TGTGCCAGCAGCCTCGGGGGGGCCCTAGATACGCAGTATTTT. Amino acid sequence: CASSLGGALDTQYF.

The CDR3 is CASSYTPDSYEQYF. CDR3 in DNA: TGTGCCAGCAGTTACACGCCCGACTCCTACGAGCAGTACTTC. This chain uses TRBV6-5 with TRBJ2-7; no firm D call. Trimming pared 2 bases from V and 0 bases from J, leaving 8 bases between. The CDR3 is made up of 14 amino acids. CDR1 MNHEY and CDR2 SVGAGI come from the germline V gene.

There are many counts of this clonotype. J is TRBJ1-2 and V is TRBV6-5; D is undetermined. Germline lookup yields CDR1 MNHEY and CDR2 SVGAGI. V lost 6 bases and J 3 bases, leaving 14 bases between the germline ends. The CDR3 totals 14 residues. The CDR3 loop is CASRSPFRDYGYTF. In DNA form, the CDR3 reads TGTGCCAGCAGAAGCCCCTTTCGGGACTATGGCTACACCTTC.

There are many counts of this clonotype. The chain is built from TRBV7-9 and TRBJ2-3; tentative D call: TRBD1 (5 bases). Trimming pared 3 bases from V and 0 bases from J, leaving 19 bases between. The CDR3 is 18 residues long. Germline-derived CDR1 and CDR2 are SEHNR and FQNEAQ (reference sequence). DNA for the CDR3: TGTGCCAGCAGCTTCCCTGGGGCCGTCTTAACTAGCACAGATACGCAGTATTTT. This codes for CASSFPGAVLTSTDTQYF.

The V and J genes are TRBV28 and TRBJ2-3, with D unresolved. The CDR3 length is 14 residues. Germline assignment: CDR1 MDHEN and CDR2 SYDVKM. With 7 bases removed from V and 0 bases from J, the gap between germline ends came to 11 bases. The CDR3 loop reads CASTLSLSTDTQYF. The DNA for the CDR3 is TGTGCCAGCACCCTTTCTCTCAGCACAGATACGCAGTATTTT.

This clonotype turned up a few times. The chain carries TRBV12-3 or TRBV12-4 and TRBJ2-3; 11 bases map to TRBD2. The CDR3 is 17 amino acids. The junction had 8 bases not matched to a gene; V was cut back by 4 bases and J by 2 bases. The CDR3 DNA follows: TGTGCCAGCAGTTCCCCGGGACTAGCGGACATCACAGATACGCAGTATTTT. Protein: CASSSPGLADITDTQYF.